This is a list of T cell receptor beta chains from one sample in a study of T-cell reconstitution after alpha-beta-depleted transplantation in children. TCRdb processed the PCR reads anew with MiXCR; each CDR3 protein has one entry. Here the sample spans hundreds of thousands of distinct CDR3 sequences, approximately 12% being singletons. Specimen: PBMCs, mostly from graft donor cells, collected 360 days after TCRalphabeta/CD19-depleted stem cell transplant. The origin of the receptors is a male patient younger than 18 who had a stem cell transplant for acute myeloid leukemia, so the T cells may come from the graft donor. The CDR3 runs from the conserved cysteine through the conserved F or W. A D gene is named only where the DNA matches it firmly. Some rows mark clone size as missing; the rest say once, few, many or name a class of expanded clone.

v_call	d_call	clone_size	j_call	cdr3_nt	cdr3_aa
TRBV29-1	NA	NA	TRBJ2-7	TGCAGCGTTGAGACGGGGGGCGAATACGAGCAGTACTTC	CSVETGGEYEQYF
TRBV4-2	TRBD2	NA	TRBJ2-1	TGTGCCAGCAGCCCCCCCGGGACTAGCTATGACAATGAGCAGTTCTTC	CASSPPGTSYDNEQFF
TRBV28	NA	NA	TRBJ2-3	TGTGCCAGCAGTCCACAGGGCTGGGGAGATACGCAGTATTTT	CASSPQGWGDTQYF
TRBV24-1	NA	NA	TRBJ2-1	TGTGCCACCAACAATGGGAATGAGCAGTTCTTC	CATNNGNEQFF
TRBV29-1	TRBD2	NA	TRBJ2-2	TGCAGCGTTGCCGGGACTAGCGGGGCCTACGGCGGGGAGCTGTTTTTT	CSVAGTSGAYGGELFF
TRBV27	TRBD1	many	TRBJ2-7	TGTGCCAGCAGTTTCACCGGGACAGTAGACGAGCAGTACTTC	CASSFTGTVDEQYF
TRBV29-1	NA	NA	TRBJ1-3	TGCAGCGTTGAGGGCGGCCTCTCTGGAAACACCATATATTTT	CSVEGGLSGNTIYF
TRBV18	NA	NA	TRBJ2-5	TGTGCCAGCTCACCACTTAGCGGCCACGGGGAGACCCAGTACTTC	CASSPLSGHGETQYF
TRBV15	NA	few	TRBJ2-3	TGTGCCACCAGCAGAGATCTAGGCCCAGGGGGCACAGATACGCAGTATTTT	CATSRDLGPGGTDTQYF
TRBV28	TRBD1	few	TRBJ2-3	TGTGCCAGCAGTTTGTGGACAGGGGGCCCAGATACGCAGTATTTT	CASSLWTGGPDTQYF
TRBV6-6	NA	few	TRBJ2-1	TGTGCCAGCAGTTACCAGGGGACTACTGAGCAGTTCTTC	CASSYQGTTEQFF
TRBV4-3	NA	few	TRBJ2-1	TGCGCCAGCAGCCAAGAGGGAGCGGATTACAGGGTCGATGAGCAGTTCTTC	CASSQEGADYRVDEQFF
TRBV12-3/TRBV12-4	NA	few	TRBJ2-1	TGTGCCAGCAGTTTGAGCGGACCGAACAATGAGCAGTTCTTC	CASSLSGPNNEQFF
TRBV14	TRBD2	many	TRBJ2-1	TGTGCCAGCAGCCATCTAGGACTAGCGGGAGACAATGAGCAGTTCTTC	CASSHLGLAGDNEQFF
TRBV9	TRBD1	NA	TRBJ1-1	TGTGCCAGCAGCGTAGCTCCGGGACAGGGCGAAGCTTTCTTT	CASSVAPGQGEAFF
TRBV30	NA	NA	TRBJ2-7	TGTGCCTGGAGTGTATTGGGAAACACCTACGAGCAGTACTTC	CAWSVLGNTYEQYF
TRBV20-1	NA	few	TRBJ2-6	TGCAGTGCTAGAAACAGAGAGGCCAACGTCCTGACTTTC	CSARNREANVLTF
TRBV5-1	NA	few	TRBJ2-7	TGCGCCAGCAGCTTGGCCCCTGGGCGGGACTACGAGCAGTACTTC	CASSLAPGRDYEQYF
TRBV5-1	NA	NA	TRBJ2-6	TGCGCCAGCAGCTTGGGCAGGGATTCTGGGGCCAACGTCCTGACTTTC	CASSLGRDSGANVLTF
TRBV7-8	TRBD2	NA	TRBJ2-7	TGTGCCAGCAGGCCGCTAGCGGGAGCCTACGAGCAGTACTTC	CASRPLAGAYEQYF
TRBV27	NA	NA	TRBJ1-5	TGTGCCAGCAGTTTATCACTGGGGCGCTCTCCTAATCAGCCCCAGCATTTT	CASSLSLGRSPNQPQHF
TRBV7-8	NA	few	TRBJ1-1	TGTGCCAGCATCCCGCTTGTGTGGACTGAAGCTTTCTTT	CASIPLVWTEAFF
TRBV24-1	NA	NA	TRBJ2-1	TGTGCCACCAGTGATTTTTGGGACTCCGACAATGAGCAGTTCTTC	CATSDFWDSDNEQFF
TRBV7-3	TRBD1	NA	TRBJ2-6	TGTGCCAGCAGCCCCCAGGGGGCCCAGTTCTCTGGGGCCAACGTCCTGACTTTC	CASSPQGAQFSGANVLTF
TRBV12-5	NA	few	TRBJ2-1	TGTGCTAGTGGAGGGCAGGGTTATGAGCAGTTCTTC	CASGGQGYEQFF
TRBV7-8	NA	NA	TRBJ1-1	TGTGCCAGCAGCTTACCTCGGAGGGGCGGAAGGAGGAACACTGAAGCTTTCTTT	CASSLPRRGGRRNTEAFF
TRBV25-1	TRBD1	many	TRBJ2-2	TGTGCCAGCAGTGAACCTTTTCCGGGACAGGGGAACACCGGGGAGCTGTTTTTT	CASSEPFPGQGNTGELFF
TRBV7-8	TRBD2	many	TRBJ2-3	TGTGCCAGCAGCAGCTCCGGGACTAGCATATCGGATACGCAGTATTTT	CASSSSGTSISDTQYF
TRBV20-1	TRBD2	few	TRBJ2-7	TGCAGTGCTGGGCGGGGGAGAGGACGCTACGAGCAGTACTTC	CSAGRGRGRYEQYF